This T cell receptor beta chain is from a study of blood T cell repertoires in COVID-19. As for the study in general: Sites in the United States, Italy and Spain provided acute and convalescent COVID-19 samples.

Under the authors' procedure: For nucleated cells, counts were estimated from reference gene primer amplification. Profiling relied on immunoSEQ multiplex PCR, and the TCRdb table lists in-frame clones only, not all of them. V, J and clone size derive from that table, while D and trimming were established from the DNA sequence. The table shows 250,000 to 350,000 clones, with under 95% occurring only once. Trimming took 0 bases from V and 6 from J; bases not matched to a gene: 8. This CDR3 spans 16 amino acids. Germline values: CDR1 LGHDT, CDR2 YNNKEL (reference sequence). The sequence was collected from a man aged 55 to 70 who had recovered from COVID-19. The rearrangement joins TRBV3-1 (or the pseudogene TRBV3-2) to TRBJ2-1; TRBD1 matches 7 bases. The source material was PBMCs or T cells enriched from blood (not recorded which). The CDR3 DNA follows: TGTGCCAGCAGCCAAGAAAGGCCATACAGGGGCAATGAGCAGTTCTTC. Its protein product is CASSQERPYRGNEQFF.